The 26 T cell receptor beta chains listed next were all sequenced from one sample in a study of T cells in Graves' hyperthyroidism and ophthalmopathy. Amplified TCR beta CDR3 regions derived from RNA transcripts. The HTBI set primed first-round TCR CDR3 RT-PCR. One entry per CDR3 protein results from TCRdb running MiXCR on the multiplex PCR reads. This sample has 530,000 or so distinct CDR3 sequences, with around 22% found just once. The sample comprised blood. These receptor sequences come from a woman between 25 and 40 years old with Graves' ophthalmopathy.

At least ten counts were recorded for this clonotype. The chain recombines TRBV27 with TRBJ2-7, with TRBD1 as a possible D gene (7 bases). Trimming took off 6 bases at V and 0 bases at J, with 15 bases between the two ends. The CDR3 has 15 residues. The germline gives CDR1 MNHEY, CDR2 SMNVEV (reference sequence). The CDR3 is CASSRRDSRSYEQYF. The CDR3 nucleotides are TGTGCCAGCAGCCGGCGGGACAGCCGCTCCTACGAGCAGTACTTC.

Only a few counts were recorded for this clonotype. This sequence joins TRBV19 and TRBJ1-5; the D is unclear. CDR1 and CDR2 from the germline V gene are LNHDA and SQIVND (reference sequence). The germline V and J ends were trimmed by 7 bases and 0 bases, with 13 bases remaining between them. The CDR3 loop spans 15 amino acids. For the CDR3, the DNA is TGTGCCAGTACGGGCAGCATCTATAGCAATCAGCCCCAGCATTTT. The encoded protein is CASTGSIYSNQPQHF.

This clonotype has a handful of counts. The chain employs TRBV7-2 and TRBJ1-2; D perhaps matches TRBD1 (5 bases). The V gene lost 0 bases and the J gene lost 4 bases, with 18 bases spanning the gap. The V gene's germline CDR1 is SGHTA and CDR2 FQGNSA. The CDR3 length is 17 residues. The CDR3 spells CASSLAGTEANIYGYTF. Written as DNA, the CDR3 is TGTGCCAGCAGCTTAGCTGGGACGGAAGCGAATATCTATGGCTACACCTTC.

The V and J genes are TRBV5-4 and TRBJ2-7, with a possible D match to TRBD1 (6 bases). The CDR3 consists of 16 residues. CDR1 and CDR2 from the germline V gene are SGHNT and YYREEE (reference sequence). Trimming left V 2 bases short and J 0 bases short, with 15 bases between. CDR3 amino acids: CASSFNGRGHSYEQYF. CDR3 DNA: TGTGCCAGCAGCTTTAACGGCAGGGGACACTCCTACGAGCAGTACTTC.

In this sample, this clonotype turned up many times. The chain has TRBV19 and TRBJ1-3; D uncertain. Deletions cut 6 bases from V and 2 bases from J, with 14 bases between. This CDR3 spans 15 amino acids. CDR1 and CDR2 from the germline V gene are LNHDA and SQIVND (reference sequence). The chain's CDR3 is CASRMTEGAGNTIYF. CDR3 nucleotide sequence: TGTGCCAGTAGAATGACGGAGGGAGCTGGAAACACCATATATTTT.

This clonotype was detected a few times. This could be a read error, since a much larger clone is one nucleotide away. The CDR3 spells CASSSPAGGIGDIKYF. CDR3 nucleotides: TGTGCCAGCAGTTCCCCGGCAGGGGGCATTGGAGACATTAAGTACTTC. The V and J genes are TRBV28 and TRBJ2-4; 8 nucleotides agree with TRBD1. Per germline, CDR1 MDHEN and CDR2 SYDVKM. The CDR3 sequence is 16 residues long.

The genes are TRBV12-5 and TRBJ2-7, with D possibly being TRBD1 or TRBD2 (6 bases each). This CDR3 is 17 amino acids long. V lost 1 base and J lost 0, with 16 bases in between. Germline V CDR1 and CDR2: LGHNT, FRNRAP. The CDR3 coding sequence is TGTGCTAGTGGTTTGGGTCTGATGCCGGGGGCCTCCTACGAGCAGTACTTC. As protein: CASGLGLMPGASYEQYF.

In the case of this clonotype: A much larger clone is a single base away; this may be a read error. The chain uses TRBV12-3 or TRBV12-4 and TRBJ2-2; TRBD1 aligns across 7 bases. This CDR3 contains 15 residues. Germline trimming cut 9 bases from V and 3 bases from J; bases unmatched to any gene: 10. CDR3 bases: TGTGCCAGTAAGGAAAACAGGGGAGACACCGGGGAGCTGTTTTTT. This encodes CASKENRGDTGELFF.

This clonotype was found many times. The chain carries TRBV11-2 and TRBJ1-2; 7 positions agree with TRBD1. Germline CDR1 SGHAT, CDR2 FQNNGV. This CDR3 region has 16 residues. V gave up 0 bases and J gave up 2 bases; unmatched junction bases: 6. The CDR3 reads CASSLENTGANYGYTF. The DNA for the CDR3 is TGTGCCAGCAGCTTAGAAAATACAGGGGCGAACTATGGCTACACCTTC.

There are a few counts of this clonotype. As DNA, the CDR3 is TGTGCCAGTAGTAGACCGGGACCAACGTGGAACACTGAAGCTTTCTTT. The encoded protein is CASSRPGPTWNTEAFF. The chain carries TRBV19 and TRBJ1-1; maybe TRBD1 (5 bases). CDR1 is LNHDA and CDR2 is SQIVND in the germline V gene (reference sequence). The CDR3 has 16 amino acids. The V and J ends lost 4 bases and 1 base respectively, with 16 bases between them. Full variable domain (remainder filled in from reference TRBV19 and TRBJ1-1): DGGITQSPKYLFRKEGQNVTLSCEQNLNHDAMYWYRQDPGQGLRLIYYSQIVNDFQKGDIAEGYSVSREKKESFPLTVTSAQKNPTAFYLCASSRPGPTWNTEAFFGQGTRLTVV.

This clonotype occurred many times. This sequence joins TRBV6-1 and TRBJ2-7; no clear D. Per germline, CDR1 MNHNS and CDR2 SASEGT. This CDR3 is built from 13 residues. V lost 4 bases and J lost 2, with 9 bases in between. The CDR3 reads CASSVGGAYEQYF. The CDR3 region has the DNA TGTGCCAGCAGTGTTGGCGGTGCCTACGAGCAGTACTTC.

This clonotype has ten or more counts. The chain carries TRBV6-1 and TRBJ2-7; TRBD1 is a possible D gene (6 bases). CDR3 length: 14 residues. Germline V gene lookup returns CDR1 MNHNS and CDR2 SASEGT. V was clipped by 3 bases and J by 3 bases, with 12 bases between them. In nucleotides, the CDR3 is TGTGCCAGCAGTGAGTCCCGGGACAACTACGAGCAGTACTTC. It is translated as CASSESRDNYEQYF.

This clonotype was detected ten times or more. As DNA, the CDR3 is TGTGCCAGCAGCGTTTTGGTGGGCTACGAGCAGTACTTC. This translates into CASSVLVGYEQYF. The rearrangement links TRBV9 to TRBJ2-7, with D uncertain. The germline CDR1 and CDR2 sequences are SGDLS and YYNGEE. Trimming removed 2 bases at V and 3 bases at J, with 9 bases between. CDR3 size: 13 residues.

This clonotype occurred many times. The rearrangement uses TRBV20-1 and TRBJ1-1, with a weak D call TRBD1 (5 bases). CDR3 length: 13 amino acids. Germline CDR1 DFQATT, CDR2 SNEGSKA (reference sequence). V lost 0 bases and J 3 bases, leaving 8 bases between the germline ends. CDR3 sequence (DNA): TGCAGTGCTAGAGATTGGGGCGACACTGAAGCTTTCTTT. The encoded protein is CSARDWGDTEAFF.

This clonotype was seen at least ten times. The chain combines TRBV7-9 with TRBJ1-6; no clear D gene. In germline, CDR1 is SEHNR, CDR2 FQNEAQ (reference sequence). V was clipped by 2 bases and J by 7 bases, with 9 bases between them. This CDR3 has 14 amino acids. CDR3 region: CASSLSASNSPLHF. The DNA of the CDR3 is TGTGCCAGCAGCTTATCGGCCAGCAATTCACCCCTCCACTTT.

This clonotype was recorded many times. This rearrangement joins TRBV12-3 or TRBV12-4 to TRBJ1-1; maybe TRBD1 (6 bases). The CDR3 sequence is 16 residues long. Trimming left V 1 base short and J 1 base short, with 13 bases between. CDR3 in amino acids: CASSLGGGQGNTEAFF. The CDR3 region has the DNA TGTGCCAGCAGTTTAGGTGGGGGCCAAGGGAACACTGAAGCTTTCTTT.

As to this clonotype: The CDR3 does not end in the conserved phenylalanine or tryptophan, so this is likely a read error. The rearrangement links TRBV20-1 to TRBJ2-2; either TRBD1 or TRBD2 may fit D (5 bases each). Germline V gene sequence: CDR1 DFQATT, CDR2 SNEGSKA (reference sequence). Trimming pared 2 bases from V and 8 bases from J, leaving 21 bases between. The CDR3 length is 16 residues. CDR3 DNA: TGCAGTGCTAGAACTATCCGGGACCGTGAAGCGGGGGAGCTGTTTTTG. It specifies CSARTIRDREAGELFL.

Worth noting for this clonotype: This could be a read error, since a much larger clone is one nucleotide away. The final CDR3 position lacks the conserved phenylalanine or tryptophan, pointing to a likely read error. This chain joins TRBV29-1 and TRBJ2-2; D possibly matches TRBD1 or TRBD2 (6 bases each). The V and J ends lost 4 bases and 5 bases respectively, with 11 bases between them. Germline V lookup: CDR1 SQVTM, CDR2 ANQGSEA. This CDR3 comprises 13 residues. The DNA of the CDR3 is TGCAGCGTTGCGGGGGCGTGGACCGGGGAGCTGTTTTAT. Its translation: CSVAGAWTGELFY.

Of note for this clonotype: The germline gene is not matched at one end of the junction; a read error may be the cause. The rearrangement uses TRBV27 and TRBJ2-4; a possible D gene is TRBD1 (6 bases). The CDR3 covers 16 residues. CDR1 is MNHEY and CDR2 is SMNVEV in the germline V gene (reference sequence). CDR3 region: CASCSYRDRTKNIKYF. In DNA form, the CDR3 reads TGTGCCAGCTGCTCGTACAGGGATCGGACCAAAAACATTAAGTACTTC.

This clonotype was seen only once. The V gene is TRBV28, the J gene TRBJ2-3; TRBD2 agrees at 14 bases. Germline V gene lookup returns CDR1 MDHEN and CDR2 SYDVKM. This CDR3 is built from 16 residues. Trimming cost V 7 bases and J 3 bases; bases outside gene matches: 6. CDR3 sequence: CASNSRLAGGTDTQYF. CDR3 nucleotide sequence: TGTGCCAGCAATTCGAGACTAGCGGGGGGGACAGATACGCAGTATTTT.

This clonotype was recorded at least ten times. The CDR3 bases are TGCGCCAGCAGCCCTACCACGTTGGAGAGCACTGAAGCTTTCTTT. This encodes CASSPTTLESTEAFF. This chain connects TRBV5-1 to TRBJ1-1, with D hard to call. Germline CDR1 and CDR2: SGHRS and YFSETQ. CDR3 length: 15 residues. Trimming took off 4 bases at V and 4 bases at J, with 17 bases between the two ends.

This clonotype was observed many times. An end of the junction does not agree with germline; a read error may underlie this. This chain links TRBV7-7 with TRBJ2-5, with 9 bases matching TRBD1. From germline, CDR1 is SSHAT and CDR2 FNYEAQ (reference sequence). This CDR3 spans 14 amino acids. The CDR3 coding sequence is TGTGCTAGCAGCTCCCCGGGACAGGGCAAGACCCAGTACTTC. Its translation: CASSSPGQGKTQYF.

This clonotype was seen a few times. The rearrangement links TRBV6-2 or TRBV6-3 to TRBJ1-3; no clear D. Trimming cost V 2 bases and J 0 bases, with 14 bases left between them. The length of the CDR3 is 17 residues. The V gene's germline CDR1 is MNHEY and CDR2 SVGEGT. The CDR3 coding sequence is TGTGCCAGCAGTTACACCGATCGGGCCTACTCTGGAAACACCATATATTTT. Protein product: CASSYTDRAYSGNTIYF.

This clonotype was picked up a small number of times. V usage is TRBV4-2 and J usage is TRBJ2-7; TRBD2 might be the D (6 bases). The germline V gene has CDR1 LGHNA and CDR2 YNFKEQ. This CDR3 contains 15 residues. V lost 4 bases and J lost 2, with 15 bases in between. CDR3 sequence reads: CASSPRRGGPYEQYF. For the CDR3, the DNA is TGTGCCAGCAGCCCCCGCCGGGGAGGCCCCTACGAGCAGTACTTC.

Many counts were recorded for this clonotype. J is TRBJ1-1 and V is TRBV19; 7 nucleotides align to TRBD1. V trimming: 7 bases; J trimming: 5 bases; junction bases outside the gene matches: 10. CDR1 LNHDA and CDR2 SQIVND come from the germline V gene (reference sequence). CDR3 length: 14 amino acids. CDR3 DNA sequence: TGTGCCAGTAACAGGGGAACGAGGGTAACTGAAGCTTTCTTT. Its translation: CASNRGTRVTEAFF.

CDR3 residues: CASRFSGQGVYGYTF. As DNA, the CDR3 is TGTGCCAGCAGGTTTTCGGGACAGGGTGTCTATGGCTACACCTTC. The chain carries TRBV12-3 or TRBV12-4 and TRBJ1-2; TRBD1 matches 9 bases. The V and J ends lost 6 bases and 4 bases, in that order; junction bases with no gene match: 9. This CDR3 region has 15 residues.